The sequence of this TCR beta chain was determined in a study of T cells in narcolepsy. Study background: Healthy controls were enrolled alongside patients with narcolepsy type 1 or type 2. Whole-study results and caveats: Blood of same and different patients, but not healthy controls, reportedly held recurring autoreactive clonotypes. Comparing one patient's CSF and blood CD4+ clonotypes highlighted HCRT- and TRIB2-specific autoreactive clonotypes. No autoreactive T cell clone sequences appeared in some memory CD4+ repertoires.

This clone was seen only a few times. What it binds is unknown. This CDR3 has 14 amino acids. Germline loops: CDR1 ENHRY, CDR2 SYGVKD. Trimming cost V 0 bases and J 3 bases, with 5 bases left between them. Clones were read by immunoSEQ multiplex PCR, and TCRdb kept only the in-frame ones, dropping some. The table has roughly 30,000 clones, just under 80% seen once; the top ten hold 1.2%. The material sequenced was CD45RA- memory CD4+ T cells from PBMCs. The chain links TRBV10-3 to TRBJ2-2; D not resolved. This clonotype was obtained from a human donor with narcolepsy. This CDR3 is CAISESLDTGELFF. The CDR3 nucleotides read TGTGCCATCAGTGAGTCGCTTGACACCGGGGAGCTGTTTTTT.